This TCR beta chain was found in a study of memory CD4+ T cells and cytomegalovirus serostatus. Details on this clone: As yet, its antigen is unknown.

Study results and limitations: CD4+ memory repertoires contained 67 of 164 reported CMV TCRbeta sequences. The CMV-associated TCR signature appears largely within the CD4+ memory repertoire.

V lost 2 bases and J lost 13; bases outside the gene matches: 5. Germline V lookup: CDR1 SGHDT, CDR2 YYEEEE. The CDR3 totals 12 residues. TCRdb's copy holds only in-frame clones and misses some; the assay was immunoSEQ multiplex PCR. The table lists around 76,000 clones, just under 80% of them singletons. Single viable CD3+CD4+CD8-CD45RO+ cells were sorted as the memory CD4+ T cells. CMV serostatus came from serum IgG against pp150, pp28, p38, p52. V gene TRBV5-6 combines with J gene TRBJ2-1; TRBD1 agrees at 8 bases. What was sequenced was memory CD4+ T cells from blood. This TCR was sampled from an adult in good health and CMV-seropositive. The CDR3 loop reads CASSFGDRSQFF. DNA of the CDR3: TGTGCCAGCAGCTTCGGGGACAGGTCCCAGTTCTTC.